These 7 T cell receptor beta chains share one sample of origin, sequenced in a study of blood T cells in healthy people across ages. The second PCR ran about 6 to 12 cycles with a sample-barcoded 5' primer and J-beta primers. TCRdb processed the 5' RACE reads anew with MiXCR; each CDR3 protein has one entry. The sample consists of 700,000 to 800,000 distinct CDR3 sequences, roughly 43% of them appearing once. The sample taken for sequencing was blood. The receptors derive from an older woman in good health.

The chain couples TRBV28 to TRBJ2-7; TRBD1 or TRBD2 may be the D gene (6 bases each). The CDR3 covers 13 residues. The V gene lost 10 bases and the J gene lost 5 bases, with 18 bases spanning the gap. Germline V gene sequence: CDR1 MDHEN, CDR2 SYDVKM. This chain's CDR3 is CATISRGGNEQYF. DNA of the CDR3: TGTGCCACCATCTCGCGAGGGGGGAACGAGCAGTACTTC. Looking up the rest from reference TRBV28 and TRBJ2-7 gives the full variable domain: DVKVTQSSRYLVKRTGEKVFLECVQDMDHENMFWYRQDPGLGLRLIYFSYDVKMKEKGDIPEGYSVSREKKERFSLILESASTNQTSMYLCATISRGGNEQYFGPGTRLTVT.

This chain connects TRBV6-2 or TRBV6-3 to TRBJ2-3; 13 nucleotides agree with TRBD2. After removal of 11 bases from V and 3 bases from J, the junction contained 5 bases not matched to a gene. The CDR3 is made up of 14 amino acids. The germline gives CDR1 MNHEY, CDR2 SVGEGT. The CDR3 DNA reads as TGTGCCGGCTGGACTAGCGGGAGAACAGATACGCAGTATTTT. Its translation is CAGWTSGRTDTQYF.

This clonotype was seen a handful of times. The CDR3 DNA reads as TGTGCCAGCAGTTACAAAATCGAGTCAGACAACTACGAGCAGTACTTC. It specifies CASSYKIESDNYEQYF. V gene TRBV6-2 or TRBV6-3 combines with J gene TRBJ2-7; D not resolved. CDR3 size: 16 residues. Trimming cost V 2 bases and J 3 bases, with 17 bases left between them. From germline, CDR1 is MNHEY and CDR2 SVGEGT.

The chain recombines TRBV6-5 with TRBJ2-7, with 11 bases aligning to TRBD2. The V and J ends lost 4 bases and 7 bases, in that order; junction bases with no gene match: 18. CDR1 is MNHEY, CDR2 SVGAGI, per germline. The CDR3 runs 18 residues. The CDR3, as DNA: TGTGCCAGCAGTTCTGAACCCCCTACTAGCGGGAGCGACAATGAGCAGTACTTC. This sequence encodes CASSSEPPTSGSDNEQYF.

The chain combines TRBV4-3 with TRBJ1-2; TRBD1 might be the D (5 bases). Germline V gene data show CDR1 as LGHNA and CDR2 as YSLEER. The CDR3 loop spans 15 amino acids. Trimming shortened V by 1 base and J by 3 bases, and 12 bases separated the two germline ends. CDR3 nucleotide sequence: TGCGCCAGCAGCCAAGGATCACAGGCTTACTATGGCTACACCTTC. The encoded protein is CASSQGSQAYYGYTF.

The gene calls are TRBV24-1 and TRBJ2-3; D is ambiguous. The CDR3 consists of 11 residues. The V end was cut by 2 bases, the J end by 8 bases, with 4 bases between. Germline CDR1 KGHDR, CDR2 SFDVKD. CDR3 protein: CATSDYATQYF. DNA of the CDR3: TGTGCCACCAGTGATTACGCTACGCAGTATTTT.

This clonotype was counted at least ten times. The V and J genes are TRBV11-2 and TRBJ2-1; D gene uncertain. The CDR3 loop spans 13 amino acids. Trimming took off 0 bases at V and 6 bases at J, with 6 bases between the two ends. Germline CDR1 reads SGHAT; CDR2 reads FQNNGV. The chain's CDR3 is CASSLEGLNEQFF. The CDR3 bases are TGTGCCAGCAGCTTAGAGGGTCTCAATGAGCAGTTCTTC. The full variable domain, in which reference TRBV11-2 and TRBJ2-1 provide the parts outside the CDR3, is EAGVAQSPRYKIIEKRQSVAFWCNPISGHATLYWYQQILGQGPKLLIQFQNNGVVDDSQLPKDRFSAERLKGVDSTLKIQPAKLEDSAVYLCASSLEGLNEQFFGPGTRLTVL.